This TCR beta chain was identified in a study of Ad26.COV2.S vaccination and SARS-CoV-2 variants. Only in-frame clones appear in the TCRdb table, and some are missing; sequencing was by immunoSEQ multiplex PCR. The sample lists some 400,000 clones, 89% occurring once. Only one count was recorded for this clone. This CDR3 has 15 residues. The V end lost 3 bases, the J end lost 5 bases, and 16 bases lay between the germline ends. The germline V gene has CDR1 MGHRA and CDR2 YSYEKL. Specified treatment: 15 to 20 received Ad26.COV2.S at low or high dose, single or two shots; about 5 received placebo; per-sample allocation not given. Each sample was drawn 63 days after the first injection (of vaccine or placebo).

Sample: peripheral blood, taken in a trial of Ad26.COV2.S vaccine versus placebo. The chain carries TRBV4-1 and TRBJ2-5; a possible D gene is TRBD2 (6 bases). This sequence originates from a person between 18 and 65 years old who received the Ad26.COV2.S COVID-19 vaccine or a placebo. CDR3 nucleotides: TGCGCCAGCAGCCATGGGACTCCAGGCAGGGAGACCCAGTACTTC. This codes for CASSHGTPGRETQYF.